This TCR beta chain comes out of a study of blood T cell repertoires in COVID-19. Study at large: T cells, B-cell-depleted T cells, or PBMCs supplied cDNA or gDNA.

CDR3 size: 14 residues. Between the trimmed V and J ends, which lost 4 bases and 4 bases, there was a span of 13 bases. Germline CDR1 SGHVS, CDR2 FQNEAQ. Using immunoSEQ multiplex PCR, the repertoire was profiled, and TCRdb retains in-frame clones only, with some absent. The data show some 340,000 clones, roughly 86% seen once. V usage is TRBV7-8 and J usage is TRBJ1-1, with D possibly matching TRBD1 (5 bases). The sequencing input was PBMCs or T cells enriched from blood (not recorded which). The receptor was isolated from a woman between 25 and 40 years old who had recovered from COVID-19. The CDR3 here is CASSSNTGGTEAFF. The CDR3 DNA reads as TGTGCCAGCAGCTCTAATACGGGGGGCACTGAAGCTTTCTTT.